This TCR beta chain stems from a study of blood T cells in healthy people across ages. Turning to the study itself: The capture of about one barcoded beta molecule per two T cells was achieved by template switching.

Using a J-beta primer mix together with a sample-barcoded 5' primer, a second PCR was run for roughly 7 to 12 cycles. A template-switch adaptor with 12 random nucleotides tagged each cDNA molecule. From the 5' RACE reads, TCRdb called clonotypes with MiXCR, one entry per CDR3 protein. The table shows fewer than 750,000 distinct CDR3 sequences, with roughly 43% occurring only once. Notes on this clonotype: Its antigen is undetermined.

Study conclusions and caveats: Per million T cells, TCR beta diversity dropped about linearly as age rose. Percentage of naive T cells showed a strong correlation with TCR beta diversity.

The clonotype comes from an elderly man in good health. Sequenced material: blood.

The CDR3 DNA sequence: TGTGCCACTCAACCCGGGACTAGCGCCTTTGAGCAGTTCTTC. It translates to CATQPGTSAFEQFF. The rearrangement joins TRBV6-1 to TRBJ2-1; 10 positions match TRBD2. CDR1 MNHNS and CDR2 SASEGT come from the germline V gene. This CDR3 is built from 14 residues. V was clipped by 10 bases and J by 9 bases; unmatched bases: 12.